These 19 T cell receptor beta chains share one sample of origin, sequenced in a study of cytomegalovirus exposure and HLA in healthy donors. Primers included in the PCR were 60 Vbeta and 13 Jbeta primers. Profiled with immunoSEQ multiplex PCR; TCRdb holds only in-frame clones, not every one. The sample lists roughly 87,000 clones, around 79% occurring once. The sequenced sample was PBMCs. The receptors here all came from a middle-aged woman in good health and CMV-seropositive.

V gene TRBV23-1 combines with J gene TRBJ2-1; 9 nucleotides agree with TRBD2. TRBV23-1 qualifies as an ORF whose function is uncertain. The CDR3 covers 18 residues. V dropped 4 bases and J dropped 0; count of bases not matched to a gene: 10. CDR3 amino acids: CASSPGGGASNSYNEQFF. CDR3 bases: TGCGCCAGCAGTCCGGGCGGGGGGGCCTCTAACTCCTACAATGAGCAGTTCTTC.

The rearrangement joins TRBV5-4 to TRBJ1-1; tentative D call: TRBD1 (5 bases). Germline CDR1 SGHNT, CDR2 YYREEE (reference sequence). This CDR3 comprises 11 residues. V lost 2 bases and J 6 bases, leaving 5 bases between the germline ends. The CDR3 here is CASSLGAEAFF. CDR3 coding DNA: TGTGCCAGCAGCTTAGGGGCTGAAGCTTTCTTT. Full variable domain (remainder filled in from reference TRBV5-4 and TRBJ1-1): ETGVTQSPTHLIKTRGQQVTLRCSSQSGHNTVSWYQQALGQGPQFIFQYYREEENGRGNFPPRFSGLQFPNYSSELNVNALELDDSALYLCASSLGAEAFFGQGTRLTVV.

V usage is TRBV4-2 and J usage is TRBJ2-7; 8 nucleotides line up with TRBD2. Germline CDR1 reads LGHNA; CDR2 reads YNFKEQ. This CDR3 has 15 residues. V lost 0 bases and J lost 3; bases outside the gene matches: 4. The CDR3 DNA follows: TGTGCCAGCAGCCAAGAGTTAGCGGGGAACTACGAGCAGTACTTC. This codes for CASSQELAGNYEQYF.

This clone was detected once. This CDR3 is CASSDGTRGTQETQYF. The CDR3 DNA follows: TGTGCCAGCAGCGACGGAACCCGGGGGACCCAAGAGACCCAGTACTTC. The chain joins TRBV7-9 to TRBJ2-5; possible D gene TRBD2, 6 bases. The CDR3 totals 16 residues. CDR1 is SEHNR and CDR2 is FQNEAQ in the germline V gene (reference sequence). The V end lost 5 bases, the J end lost 1 base, and 17 bases lay between the germline ends. The full variable domain, completed using reference TRBV7-9 and TRBJ2-5, is DTGVSQNPRHKITKRGQNVTFRCDPISEHNRLYWYRQTLGQGPEFLTYFQNEAQLEKSRLLSDRFSAERPKGSFSTLEIQRTEQGDSAMYLCASSDGTRGTQETQYFGPGTRLLVL.

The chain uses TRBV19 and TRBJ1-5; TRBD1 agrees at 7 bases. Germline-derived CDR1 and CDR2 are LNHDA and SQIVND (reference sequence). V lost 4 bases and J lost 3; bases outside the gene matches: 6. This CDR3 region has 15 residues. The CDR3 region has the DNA TGTGCCAGTAGTACCGGGACAGTGAACAATCAGCCCCAGCATTTT. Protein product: CASSTGTVNNQPQHF.

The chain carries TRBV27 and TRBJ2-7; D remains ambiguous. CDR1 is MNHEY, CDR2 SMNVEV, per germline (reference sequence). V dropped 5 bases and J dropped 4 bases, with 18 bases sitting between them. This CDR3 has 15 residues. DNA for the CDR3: TGTGCCAGCAGTCTCAACAGATATACCTTTTACGAGCAGTACTTC. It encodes CASSLNRYTFYEQYF.

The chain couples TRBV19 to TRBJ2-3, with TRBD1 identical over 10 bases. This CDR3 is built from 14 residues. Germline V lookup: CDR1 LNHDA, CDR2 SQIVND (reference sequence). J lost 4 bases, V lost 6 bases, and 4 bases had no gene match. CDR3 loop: CASSPGQGSDTQYF. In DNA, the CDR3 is TGTGCCAGTAGCCCGGGACAGGGGTCAGATACGCAGTATTTT. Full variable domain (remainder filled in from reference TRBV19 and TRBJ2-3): DGGITQSPKYLFRKEGQNVTLSCEQNLNHDAMYWYRQDPGQGLRLIYYSQIVNDFQKGDIAEGYSVSREKKESFPLTVTSAQKNPTAFYLCASSPGQGSDTQYFGPGTRLTVL.

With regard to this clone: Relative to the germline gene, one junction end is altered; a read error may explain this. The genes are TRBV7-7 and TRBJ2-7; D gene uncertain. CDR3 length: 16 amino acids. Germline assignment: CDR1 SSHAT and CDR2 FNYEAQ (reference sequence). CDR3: CASRGDGLQPSYEQYF. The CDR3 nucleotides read TGTGCTAGCAGAGGAGATGGCCTTCAACCCTCCTACGAGCAGTACTTC.

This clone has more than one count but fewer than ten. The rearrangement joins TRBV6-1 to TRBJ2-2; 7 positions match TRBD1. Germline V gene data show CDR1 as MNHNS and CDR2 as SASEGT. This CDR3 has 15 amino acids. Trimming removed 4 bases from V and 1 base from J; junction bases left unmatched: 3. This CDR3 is CASSVRQGNTGELFF. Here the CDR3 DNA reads TGTGCCAGCAGTGTACGACAGGGGAACACCGGGGAGCTGTTTTTT.

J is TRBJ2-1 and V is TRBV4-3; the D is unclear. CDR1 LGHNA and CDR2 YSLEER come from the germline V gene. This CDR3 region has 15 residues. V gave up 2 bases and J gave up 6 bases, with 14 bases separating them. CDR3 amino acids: CASSQTTTGFNEQFF. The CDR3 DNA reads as TGCGCCAGCAGCCAAACCACGACTGGATTCAATGAGCAGTTCTTC.

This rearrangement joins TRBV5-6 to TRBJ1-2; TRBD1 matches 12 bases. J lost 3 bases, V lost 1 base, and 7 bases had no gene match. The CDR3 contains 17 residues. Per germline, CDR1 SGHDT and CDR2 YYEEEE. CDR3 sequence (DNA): TGTGCCAGCAGCTTGACCGGGACAGGGGGCGATTACTATGGCTACACCTTC. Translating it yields CASSLTGTGGDYYGYTF.

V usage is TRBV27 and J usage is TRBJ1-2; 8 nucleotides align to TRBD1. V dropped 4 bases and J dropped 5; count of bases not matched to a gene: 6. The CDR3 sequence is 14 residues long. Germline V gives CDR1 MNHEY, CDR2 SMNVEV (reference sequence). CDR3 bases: TGTGCCAGCAGTTCAGCAGGGGGCAAGTATGGCTACACCTTC. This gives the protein CASSSAGGKYGYTF.

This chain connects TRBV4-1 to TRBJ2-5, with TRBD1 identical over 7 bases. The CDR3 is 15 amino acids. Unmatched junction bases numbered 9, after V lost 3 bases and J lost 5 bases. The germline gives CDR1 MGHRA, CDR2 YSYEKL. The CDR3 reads CASSHQDRSLETQYF. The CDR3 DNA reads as TGCGCCAGCAGCCACCAGGACAGGAGTTTGGAGACCCAGTACTTC.

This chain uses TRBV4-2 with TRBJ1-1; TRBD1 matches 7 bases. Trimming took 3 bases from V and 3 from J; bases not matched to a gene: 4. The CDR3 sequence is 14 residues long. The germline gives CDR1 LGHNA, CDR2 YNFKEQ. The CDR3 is CASSQGDRYTEAFF. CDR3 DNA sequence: TGTGCCAGCAGCCAGGGGGACAGATACACTGAAGCTTTCTTT.

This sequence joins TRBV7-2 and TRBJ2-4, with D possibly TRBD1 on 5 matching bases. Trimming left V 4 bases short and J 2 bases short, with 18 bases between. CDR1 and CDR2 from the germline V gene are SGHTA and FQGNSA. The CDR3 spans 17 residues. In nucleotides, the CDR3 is TGTGCCAGCAGCTATCAACTCAGGGTTTTGACCAAAAACATTCAGTACTTC. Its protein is CASSYQLRVLTKNIQYF.

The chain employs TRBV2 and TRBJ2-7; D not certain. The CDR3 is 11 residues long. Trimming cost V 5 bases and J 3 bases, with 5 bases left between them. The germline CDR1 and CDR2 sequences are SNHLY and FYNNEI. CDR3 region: CASSSYYEQYF. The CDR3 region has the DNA TGTGCCAGCAGTTCTTACTACGAGCAGTACTTC. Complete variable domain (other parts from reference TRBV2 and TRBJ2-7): EPEVTQTPSHQVTQMGQEVILRCVPISNHLYFYWYRQILGQKVEFLVSFYNNEISEKSEIFDDQFSVERPDGSNFTLKIRSTKLEDSAMYFCASSSYYEQYFGPGTRLTVT.

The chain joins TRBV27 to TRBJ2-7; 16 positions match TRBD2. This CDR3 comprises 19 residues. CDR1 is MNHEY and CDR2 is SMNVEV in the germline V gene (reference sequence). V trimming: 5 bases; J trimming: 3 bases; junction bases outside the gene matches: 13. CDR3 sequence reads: CASSPPSGTSGRALYEQYF. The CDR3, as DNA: TGTGCCAGCAGTCCCCCCTCCGGGACTAGCGGGAGGGCCCTCTACGAGCAGTACTTC.

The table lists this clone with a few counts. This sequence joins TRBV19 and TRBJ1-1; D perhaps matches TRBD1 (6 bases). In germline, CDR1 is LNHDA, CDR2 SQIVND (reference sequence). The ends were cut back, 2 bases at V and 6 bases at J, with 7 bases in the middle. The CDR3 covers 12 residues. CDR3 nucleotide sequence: TGTGCCAGTAGTATAAGGACAGCTGAAGCTTTCTTT. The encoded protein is CASSIRTAEAFF.

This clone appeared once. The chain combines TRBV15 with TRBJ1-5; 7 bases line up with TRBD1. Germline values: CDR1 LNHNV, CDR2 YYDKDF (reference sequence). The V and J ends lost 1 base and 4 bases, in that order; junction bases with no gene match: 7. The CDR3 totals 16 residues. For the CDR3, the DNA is TGTGCCACCAGCAGAGTAGACGGGACAGAGAATCAGCCCCAGCATTTT. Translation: CATSRVDGTENQPQHF.